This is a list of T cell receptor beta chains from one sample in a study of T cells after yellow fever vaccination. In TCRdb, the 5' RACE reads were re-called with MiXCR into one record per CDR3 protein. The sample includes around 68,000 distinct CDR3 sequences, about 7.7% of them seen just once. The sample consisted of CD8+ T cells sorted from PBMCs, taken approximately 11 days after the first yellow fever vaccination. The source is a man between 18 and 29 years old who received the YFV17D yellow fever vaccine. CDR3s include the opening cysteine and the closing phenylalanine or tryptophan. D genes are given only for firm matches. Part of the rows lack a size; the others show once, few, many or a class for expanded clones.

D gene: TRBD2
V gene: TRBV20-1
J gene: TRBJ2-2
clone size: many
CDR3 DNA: TGCAGTGCTATCAACGAACAGGGACTAGCGGGGGGCAGGAACACCGGGGAGCTGTTTTTT
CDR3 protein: CSAINEQGLAGGRNTGELFF

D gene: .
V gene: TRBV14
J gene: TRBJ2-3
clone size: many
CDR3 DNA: TGTGCCAGCAGCCAACCTTCGGACGCGTACTACATTACTCCTAGCACAGATACGCAGTATTTT
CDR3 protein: CASSQPSDAYYITPSTDTQYF

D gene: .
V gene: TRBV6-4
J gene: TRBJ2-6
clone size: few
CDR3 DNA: TGTGCCAGCAGTGACAGCCCTGGGGCCAACGTCCTGACTTTC
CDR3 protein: CASSDSPGANVLTF

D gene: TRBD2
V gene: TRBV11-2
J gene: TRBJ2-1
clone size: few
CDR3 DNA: TGTGCCAGCTCCCGACCCCGGCTAGCGGGGGGGCCCACCTACAATGAGCAGTTCTTC
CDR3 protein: CASSRPRLAGGPTYNEQFF

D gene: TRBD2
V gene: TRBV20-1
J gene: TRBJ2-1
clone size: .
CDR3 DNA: TGCAGTGCTAGAGATTGGACTAGCGGGGCTTCCTACAATGAGCAGTTCTTC
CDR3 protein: CSARDWTSGASYNEQFF

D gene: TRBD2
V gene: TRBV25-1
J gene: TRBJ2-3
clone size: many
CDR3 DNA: TGTGCCAGCAGCGAGCGACTAGCTCACGCAGATACGCAGTATTTT
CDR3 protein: CASSERLAHADTQYF

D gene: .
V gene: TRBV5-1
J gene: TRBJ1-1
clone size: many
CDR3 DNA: TGCGCCAGCAGCTCGCTACAGGGAAAAGCTGAAGCTTTCTTT
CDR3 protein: CASSSLQGKAEAFF

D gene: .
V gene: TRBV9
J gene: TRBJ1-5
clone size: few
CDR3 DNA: TGTGCCAGCAGCGTCGGGGACAATCAGCCCCAGCATTTT
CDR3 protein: CASSVGDNQPQHF

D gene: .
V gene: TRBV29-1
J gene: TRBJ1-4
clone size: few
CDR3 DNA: TGCAGCGTTCATCCAGGGGATCCTAATGAAAAACTGTTTTTT
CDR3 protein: CSVHPGDPNEKLFF

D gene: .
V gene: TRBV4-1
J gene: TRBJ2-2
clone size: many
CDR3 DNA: TGCGCCAGCAGCCAAGTTATTTGGGCCGGAACCGGGGAGCTGTTTTTT
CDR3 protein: CASSQVIWAGTGELFF

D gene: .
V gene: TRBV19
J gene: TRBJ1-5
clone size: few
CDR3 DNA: TGTGCCAGTAGTATAGGTGCGTCCCCGGCCCAGCATTTT
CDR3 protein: CASSIGASPAQHF

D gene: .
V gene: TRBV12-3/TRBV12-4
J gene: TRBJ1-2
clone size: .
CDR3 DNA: TGTGCCAGCAGTTCTCCCAGGGGCTATGGGACGAACTATGGCTACACCTTC
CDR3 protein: CASSSPRGYGTNYGYTF

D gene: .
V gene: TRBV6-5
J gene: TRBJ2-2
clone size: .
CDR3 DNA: TGTGCCAGCAGTTACAACTCGAACACCGGGGAGCTGTTTTTT
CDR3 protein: CASSYNSNTGELFF

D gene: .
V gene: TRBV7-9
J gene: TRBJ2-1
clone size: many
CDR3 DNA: TGTGCCAGCACAAAATCCTCAACGTACAATGAGCAGTTCTTC
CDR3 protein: CASTKSSTYNEQFF

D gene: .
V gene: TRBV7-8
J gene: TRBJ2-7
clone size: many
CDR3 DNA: TGTGCCAGCAGCTCCATCTACGAGCAGTACTTC
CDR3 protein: CASSSIYEQYF

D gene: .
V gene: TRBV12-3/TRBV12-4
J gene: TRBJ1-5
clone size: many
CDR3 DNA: TGTGCCAGCAGTTTCCAAAGGGAATATAGCAATCAGCCCCAGCATTTT
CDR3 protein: CASSFQREYSNQPQHF

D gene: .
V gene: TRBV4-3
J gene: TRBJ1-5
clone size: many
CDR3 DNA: TGCGCCAGCAGCCAAGTACAGGGCTTCAATCAGCCCCAGCATTTT
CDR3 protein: CASSQVQGFNQPQHF